The 24 T cell receptor beta chains listed next were all sequenced from one sample in a study of long-term antiretroviral therapy in people with HIV. Sequencing used immunoSEQ v3.0 at survey level. The protocol was immunoSEQ multiplex PCR, while the TCRdb copy is restricted to in-frame clones and leaves out a portion. The sample has about 8,800 clones, over 70% seen once. This specimen consisted of unsorted PBMCs, obtained 1.8 years before starting antiretroviral therapy. These receptors were obtained from a middle-aged man with HIV.

The chain recombines TRBV5-8 with TRBJ1-4, with 7 bases matching TRBD1. The CDR3 covers 16 residues. V was clipped by 3 bases and J by 0 bases; unmatched bases: 5. The V gene's germline CDR1 is SGHTS and CDR2 YDEGEE. The CDR3 coding sequence is TGTGCCAGCAGCTGGGGACAGCTAGCAACTAATGAAAAACTGTTTTTT. It translates to CASSWGQLATNEKLFF.

The chain carries TRBV2 and TRBJ1-1; no clear D gene. Germline V gene lookup returns CDR1 SNHLY and CDR2 FYNNEI. V gave up 6 bases and J gave up 5 bases, with 16 bases separating them. This CDR3 is 14 amino acids long. This chain's CDR3 is CASSELGPRTEAFF. The DNA of the CDR3 is TGTGCCAGCAGCGAACTGGGCCCGAGAACTGAAGCTTTCTTT.

This clone was recorded once. The chain is built from TRBV11-2 and TRBJ1-4; D gene unclear. CDR1 is SGHAT, CDR2 FQNNGV, per germline. The CDR3 is 13 amino acids. Trimming cost V 1 base and J 8 bases, with 8 bases left between them. This CDR3 reads CASSLVSAEKLFF. CDR3 in DNA: TGTGCCAGCAGCTTAGTATCGGCGGAAAAACTGTTTTTT.

The V gene is TRBV7-9, the J gene TRBJ1-1, with D perhaps TRBD1 (5 bases). The germline V gene encodes CDR1 SEHNR and CDR2 FQNEAQ (reference sequence). This CDR3 spans 15 amino acids. V was cut by 5 bases and J by 0 bases, with 13 bases left in between. CDR3 DNA sequence: TGTGCCAGCAGCCCGATCAACAGGTTGAACACTGAAGCTTTCTTT. It translates to CASSPINRLNTEAFF.

V usage is TRBV19 and J usage is TRBJ1-5, with D maybe TRBD1 (5 bases). V was trimmed by 8 bases and J by 2 bases, leaving 10 bases between them. Germline V gene data show CDR1 as LNHDA and CDR2 as SQIVND (reference sequence). The CDR3 loop spans 13 amino acids. CDR3 in amino acids: CASSGTRNQPQHF. In DNA, the CDR3 is TGTGCCAGTTCCGGGACTCGCAATCAGCCCCAGCATTTT.

The rearrangement links TRBV6-5 to TRBJ2-2, with TRBD1 as a possible D gene (6 bases). Germline assignment: CDR1 MNHEY and CDR2 SVGAGI. The CDR3 contains 16 residues. V dropped 4 bases and J dropped 0 bases, with 12 bases sitting between them. The CDR3 DNA follows: TGTGCCAGCAGTTGGGGAACAGGGACGAACACCGGGGAGCTGTTTTTT. Encoded protein: CASSWGTGTNTGELFF.

V and J are TRBV5-1 and TRBJ2-5; 7 nucleotides line up with TRBD1. The CDR3 is 16 residues long. Unmatched junction bases numbered 10, after V lost 4 bases and J lost 1 base. Per the germline V gene, CDR1 is SGHRS and CDR2 is YFSETQ. This CDR3 reads CASSLPGTAIQETQYF. As DNA, the CDR3 is TGCGCCAGCAGCCTCCCCGGGACAGCGATCCAAGAGACCCAGTACTTC. Full variable domain (missing parts from reference TRBV5-1 and TRBJ2-5): KAGVTQTPRYLIKTRGQQVTLSCSPISGHRSVSWYQQTPGQGLQFLFEYFSETQRNKGNFPGRFSGRQFSNSRSEMNVSTLELGDSALYLCASSLPGTAIQETQYFGPGTRLLVL.

The V call is TRBV30, the J call TRBJ2-3; D is unresolved. The CDR3 runs 14 residues. Trimming left V 0 bases short and J 1 base short, with 8 bases between. CDR1 is GTSNPN and CDR2 is SVGIG in the germline V gene (reference sequence). The CDR3 sequence: CAWSVSGGTDTQYF. Here the CDR3 DNA reads TGTGCCTGGAGTGTAAGTGGGGGCACAGATACGCAGTATTTT.

The chain combines TRBV19 with TRBJ2-1; D uncertain. Trimming removed 2 bases from V and 9 bases from J, with 11 bases in between. Germline V gives CDR1 LNHDA, CDR2 SQIVND (reference sequence). The CDR3 length is 13 residues. This CDR3 is CASSIPTATEQFF. For the CDR3, the DNA is TGTGCCAGTAGTATACCTACGGCCACTGAGCAGTTCTTC.

The chain uses TRBV5-1 and TRBJ2-3; TRBD1 agrees at 7 bases. The V segment lost 3 bases and the J segment 0 bases; nucleotides outside the gene matches: 1. There are 14 residues in the CDR3. Germline assignment: CDR1 SGHRS and CDR2 YFSETQ. This CDR3 is CASSSTGSTDTQYF. In nucleotides, the CDR3 is TGCGCCAGCAGCTCGACAGGGAGCACAGATACGCAGTATTTT.

This clone is medium-sized. The chain is built from TRBV5-6 and TRBJ1-6, with D uncertain. With 1 base removed from V and 0 bases from J, the gap between germline ends came to 8 bases. The CDR3 runs 16 residues. The germline gives CDR1 SGHDT, CDR2 YYEEEE. CDR3: CASSLLPSSYNSPLHF. Here the CDR3 DNA reads TGTGCCAGCAGCTTGCTCCCTAGCTCCTATAATTCACCCCTCCACTTT.

The chain couples TRBV5-1 to TRBJ1-4; the D is unclear. In germline, CDR1 is SGHRS, CDR2 YFSETQ. CDR3 length: 14 residues. V shed 4 bases and J shed 0 bases, with 7 bases lying between them. Here the CDR3 reads CASSGGTTNEKLFF. The CDR3 nucleotides are TGCGCCAGCAGCGGCGGGACAACTAATGAAAAACTGTTTTTT.

The genes are TRBV7-9 and TRBJ2-3, with D perhaps given as TRBD1 or TRBD2 (6 bases each). The CDR3 runs to 14 residues. V lost 4 bases and J 4 bases, leaving 12 bases between the germline ends. Germline V gene data show CDR1 as SEHNR and CDR2 as FQNEAQ (reference sequence). CDR3 in amino acids: CASSSPGGPDTQYF. The CDR3 DNA sequence: TGTGCCAGCAGCTCCCCCGGGGGCCCAGATACGCAGTATTTT.

This chain connects TRBV7-9 to TRBJ2-7, with 7 nucleotides matching TRBD1. The CDR3 covers 14 residues. Per germline, CDR1 SEHNR and CDR2 FQNEAQ (reference sequence). J gave up 3 bases and V 5 bases, and 7 bases lay outside the gene matches. The chain's CDR3 is CASSPGQVHYEQYF. In DNA form, the CDR3 reads TGTGCCAGCAGCCCCGGACAGGTACACTACGAGCAGTACTTC.

The rearrangement joins TRBV5-1 to TRBJ2-4; weak D call: TRBD1 (6 bases). CDR1 is SGHRS, CDR2 YFSETQ, per germline. With 5 bases removed from V and 0 bases from J, the gap between germline ends came to 12 bases. This CDR3 contains 15 residues. The CDR3 DNA reads as TGCGCCAGCAGTCCAGGGGAGATAGCCAAAAACATTCAGTACTTC. Translating gives CASSPGEIAKNIQYF. The variable domain in full, completed from reference TRBV5-1 and TRBJ2-4, reads KAGVTQTPRYLIKTRGQQVTLSCSPISGHRSVSWYQQTPGQGLQFLFEYFSETQRNKGNFPGRFSGRQFSNSRSEMNVSTLELGDSALYLCASSPGEIAKNIQYFGAGTRLSVL.

The rearrangement links TRBV5-1 to TRBJ1-1, with no clear D. The CDR3 has 13 amino acids. Between the trimmed V and J ends, which lost 7 bases and 5 bases, there was a span of 15 bases. Germline V CDR1 and CDR2: SGHRS, YFSETQ. The CDR3 protein is CASGRATPTEAFF. The CDR3 bases are TGCGCCAGCGGGAGGGCCACACCAACTGAAGCTTTCTTT.

This clone was detected once. This rearrangement joins TRBV6-1 to TRBJ1-2; possible D gene TRBD1, 6 bases. Deletions cut 6 bases from V and 4 bases from J, with 12 bases between. The CDR3 runs 13 residues. Germline V CDR1 and CDR2: MNHNS, SASEGT. The CDR3 reads CASRLQGTYGYTF. The DNA for the CDR3 is TGTGCCAGCAGACTTCAGGGGACCTATGGCTACACCTTC.

V is TRBV14 and J is TRBJ1-3; D is unresolved. Trimming cost V 2 bases and J 1 base, with 6 bases left between them. CDR1 and CDR2 from the germline V gene are SGHDN and FVKESK. The CDR3 spans 14 residues. CDR3 sequence (DNA): TGTGCCAGCAGCCAATTTGATTCTGGAAACACCATATATTTT. Protein: CASSQFDSGNTIYF.

The chain recombines TRBV6-6 with TRBJ2-5; no definite D call. The length of the CDR3 is 15 residues. Germline-derived CDR1 and CDR2 are MNHNY and SVGAGI (reference sequence). V lost 6 bases, J lost 0 bases, and 14 bases lay in between. CDR3 in amino acids: CASSRSDGYQETQYF. In DNA form, the CDR3 reads TGTGCCAGCAGCCGATCGGACGGTTACCAAGAGACCCAGTACTTC.

The chain recombines TRBV5-1 with TRBJ1-1, with D tentatively TRBD1 (5 bases). Germline assignment: CDR1 SGHRS and CDR2 YFSETQ. This CDR3 spans 15 amino acids. The V gene lost 1 base and the J gene lost 1 base, with 11 bases spanning the gap. The CDR3 DNA follows: TGCGCCAGCAGCTTGAATGGGCAGGGGAACACTGAAGCTTTCTTT. The encoded protein is CASSLNGQGNTEAFF.

Turning to this clone: Mismatch with germline at one junction end may stem from a read error. V usage is TRBV7-8 and J usage is TRBJ1-3, with unresolved D. Germline V lookup: CDR1 SGHVS, CDR2 FQNEAQ. This CDR3 has 16 amino acids. Written as DNA, the CDR3 is TGTGCCACCAGCAAAGGCGGAGTAACCTCTGGAAACACCATATATTTT. Its protein product is CATSKGGVTSGNTIYF.

The V and J genes are TRBV6-5 and TRBJ1-1; D gene unclear. CDR1 MNHEY and CDR2 SVGAGI come from the germline V gene. Trimming took 0 bases from V and 5 from J, leaving 10 bases between them. The CDR3 runs 14 residues. CDR3: CASSYSHRSTEAFF. DNA for the CDR3: TGTGCCAGCAGTTACTCTCACAGATCGACTGAAGCTTTCTTT.

The chain is built from TRBV5-1 and TRBJ1-2; 7 bases are shared with TRBD1. Germline lookup yields CDR1 SGHRS and CDR2 YFSETQ. Trimming at V came to 4 bases and at J to 0 bases, leaving 9 bases not matched to a gene. The CDR3 sequence is 16 residues long. CDR3 protein: CASSLFDRAANYGYTF. CDR3 coding DNA: TGCGCCAGCAGCCTATTTGACAGGGCAGCTAACTATGGCTACACCTTC.

This chain links TRBV10-3 with TRBJ2-7; 7 positions agree with TRBD1. With 4 bases clipped from V and 3 bases from J, the junction kept 0 bases outside the gene matches. Per germline, CDR1 ENHRY and CDR2 SYGVKD. The CDR3 is 12 amino acids. This chain's CDR3 is CAISGQGYEQYF. DNA of the CDR3: TGTGCCATCAGTGGACAGGGCTACGAGCAGTACTTC.